The entry below gives a single TCR beta chain sequence along with its context. The data were taken from a study of shared clonotypes between healthy human individuals. Study context: The donor group consisted of two women and a few men, aged 18 to 49.

CD45RO-negative, CCR7-positively selected cells formed the naive CD8 fraction, excluding terminally differentiated effector memory CD45RA+ cells. With 4 bases clipped from V and 10 bases from J, the junction kept 16 bases outside the gene matches. CDR1 MNHEY and CDR2 SMNVEV come from the germline V gene (reference sequence). The CDR3 has 18 amino acids. The table came from immunoSEQ multiplex PCR; TCRdb's copy has only in-frame clones and leaves some out. The table lists about 580,000 clones, about 98% of them singletons. The receptor comes from a man aged 25-45 years in good health. This chain connects TRBV27 to TRBJ2-1; 13 positions match TRBD2. Sequencing was carried out using naive CD8+ T cells sorted from blood. CDR3 in amino acids: CASSSIRLTSGRPWEQFF. CDR3 nucleotide sequence: TGTGCCAGCAGTTCAATCCGACTGACTAGCGGGAGGCCCTGGGAGCAGTTCTTC.